These T cell receptor beta chains were read from a single sample in a study. One entry per CDR3 protein, called by TCRdb with MiXCR from the RT-PCR reads. This sample carries 550,000 to 750,000 distinct CDR3 sequences, over 12% of them seen once, and the ten largest clones take about 3.9%. The sequenced sample was memory CD4+ T cells from blood. The receptor set was obtained from a female donor in good health, serving as a healthy control. Both conserved end residues are part of each CDR3. A D gene is named only where the DNA matches it firmly. For some rows the clone size is stated as once, few or many, or as a class when expanded; others skip it.

clone size	D gene	V gene	J gene	CDR3 DNA	CDR3 protein
-	-	TRBV11-2	TRBJ1-3	TGTGCCAGCAGCCAAACATGGGGTCCAGGAAACACCATATATTTT	CASSQTWGPGNTIYF
few	-	TRBV20-1	TRBJ1-1	TGCAGTGCTAGAGGAGCTCCAAACACTGAAGCTTTCTTT	CSARGAPNTEAFF
-	TRBD2	TRBV19	TRBJ2-7	TGTGCCAGTAGTTCGAAGCGGGAGTATCCCTACGAGCAGTACTTC	CASSSKREYPYEQYF
many	-	TRBV27	TRBJ2-4	TGTGCCAGCAGCCACCAGGGGAACATTCAGTACTTC	CASSHQGNIQYF
many	-	TRBV4-2	TRBJ2-7	TGTGCCAGCAGCCGGTCCAGCGGGCCTAACTCCTACGAGCAGTACTTC	CASSRSSGPNSYEQYF
-	-	TRBV30	TRBJ2-1	TGTGCCTGCCCCGGGACCTACAATGAGCAGTTCTTC	CACPGTYNEQFF
few	TRBD2	TRBV11-2	TRBJ2-3	TGTGCCAGCAGCTTAGGGGGCAGCGGGAGGTGGGATACGCAGTATTTT	CASSLGGSGRWDTQYF
-	TRBD1	TRBV5-8	TRBJ2-6	TGTGCCAGCAGCCTGGGACAGAGCAGTTCTGGGGCCAACGTCCTGACTTTC	CASSLGQSSSGANVLTF
few	-	TRBV5-1	TRBJ1-1	TGCGCCAGCAGCGTTAACAGGGTAGAAGCTTTCTTT	CASSVNRVEAFF
-	-	TRBV20-1	TRBJ2-4	TGCAGTGCTAGTTTGGTGAGGGCAGAAAACATTCAGTACTTC	CSASLVRAENIQYF
few	-	TRBV20-1	TRBJ1-4	TGCAGTGCGCGGAGACGGGGGGAGTATGAAAAACTGTTTTTT	CSARRRGEYEKLFF
many	TRBD2	TRBV7-2	TRBJ2-3	TGTGCCAGCAGCCTCGCTGGAGCGGGGCCCACGGATACGCAGTATTTT	CASSLAGAGPTDTQYF
few	-	TRBV12-3/TRBV12-4	TRBJ1-1	TGTGCCAGCAGTGTCCGGGACAACTGGGGGACTGAAGCTTTCTTT	CASSVRDNWGTEAFF
-	-	TRBV2	TRBJ2-2	TGTGCCACAGAGGACCGGGGGGCATCCGGGGAGCTGTTTTTT	CATEDRGASGELFF
-	-	TRBV24-1	TRBJ2-3	TGTGCCACCAGTGACCAAGGGGGGAGGCCCACAGATACGCAGTATTTT	CATSDQGGRPTDTQYF
many	-	TRBV6-6	TRBJ1-2	TGTGCCACCTGGGGGGAGGGGCTAGCCTTGGGTGGCTACACCTTC	CATWGEGLALGGYTF
-	-	TRBV27	TRBJ1-1	TGTGCCAGCAGTTTTAGGGTCCCAGGGGCCCAGAACACTGAAGCTTTCTTT	CASSFRVPGAQNTEAFF
-	-	TRBV24-1	TRBJ1-5	TGTGCCACCAGTGATGGACCCGACAATCAGCCCCAGCATTTT	CATSDGPDNQPQHF
many	TRBD2	TRBV6-5	TRBJ2-5	TGTGCCAGCAGTTACTCGGGCAGCGGGGTCCAAGAGACCCAGTACTTC	CASSYSGSGVQETQYF
few	-	TRBV20-1	TRBJ2-6	TGCAGTGCTAGAGGGCAGCAAAACTCTGGGGCCAACGTCCTGACTTTC	CSARGQQNSGANVLTF
-	-	TRBV20-1	TRBJ2-3	TGCAGTGCTAGACCAGATACGCAGTATTTT	CSARPDTQYF
-	TRBD1	TRBV5-1	TRBJ2-2	TGCGCCAGCAGTTATACCGGGACAGCGAACACCGGGGAGCTGTTTTTT	CASSYTGTANTGELFF
-	-	TRBV12-3/TRBV12-4	TRBJ1-1	TGTGCCAGCAGCACAAAAAGGAGAGCTTTCTTT	CASSTKRRAFF
once	-	TRBV13	TRBJ2-5	TGTGCCAGCAGCCCCGGGGGGACACTACAAGAGACCCAGTACTTC	CASSPGGTLQETQYF
-	TRBD1	TRBV5-1	TRBJ1-2	TGCGCCAGCAGCCGGACAGGGAGTAACGGCTACACCTTC	CASSRTGSNGYTF
many	TRBD1	TRBV4-3	TRBJ2-4	TGCGCCAGCAGCCAAGAGGTGTCAGGGACAGGGGGACTCAAAAACATTCAGTACTTC	CASSQEVSGTGGLKNIQYF
few	TRBD1	TRBV10-3	TRBJ1-3	TGTGCCGGCCACCCAGGGGGGCCCGGAAACACCATATATTTT	CAGHPGGPGNTIYF
many	-	TRBV20-1	TRBJ1-2	TGCAGTGCTAGTTCGGCAGGGACCTATGGCTACACCTTC	CSASSAGTYGYTF
-	TRBD1	TRBV5-5	TRBJ1-1	TGTGCCAGCAGATTGGACACAGGGGGCCTGAACACTGAAGCTTTCTTT	CASRLDTGGLNTEAFF
few	TRBD1	TRBV7-2	TRBJ1-6	TGTGCCAGCTCCCGGGACAGGGGAGGTGTGAATAATTCACCCCTCCACTTT	CASSRDRGGVNNSPLHF
few	TRBD2	TRBV4-2	TRBJ2-3	TGTGCCAGCAGCCCCCTGACTAGCGGCCTTATCACAGATACGCAGTATTTT	CASSPLTSGLITDTQYF
few	-	TRBV29-1	TRBJ1-2	TGCAGCGTCGGGCCCGCTAGGGATGGCTACACCTTC	CSVGPARDGYTF
few	-	TRBV5-4	TRBJ2-3	TGTGCCAGCAGTAAATTCAGCCCTAGTAGCGGACCTAGCACAGATACGCAGTATTTT	CASSKFSPSSGPSTDTQYF
-	TRBD1	TRBV7-9	TRBJ2-3	TGTGCCAGCAGCCCAGGGAGAGGGACAGGGGGCGAAGATACGCAGTATTTT	CASSPGRGTGGEDTQYF
many	-	TRBV7-8	TRBJ2-3	TGTGCCAGCAGCATGCAGGGAGGCGTTCCCACAGATACGCAGTATTTT	CASSMQGGVPTDTQYF
few	TRBD1	TRBV5-1	TRBJ2-2	TGCGCCAGCAGCCCTACCTGGGACAGTAACACCGGGGAGCTGTTTTTT	CASSPTWDSNTGELFF
-	TRBD1	TRBV11-2	TRBJ2-5	TGTGCCAGCAGCCCCAACAGGGGCGGGTACCAAGAGACCCAGTACTTC	CASSPNRGGYQETQYF